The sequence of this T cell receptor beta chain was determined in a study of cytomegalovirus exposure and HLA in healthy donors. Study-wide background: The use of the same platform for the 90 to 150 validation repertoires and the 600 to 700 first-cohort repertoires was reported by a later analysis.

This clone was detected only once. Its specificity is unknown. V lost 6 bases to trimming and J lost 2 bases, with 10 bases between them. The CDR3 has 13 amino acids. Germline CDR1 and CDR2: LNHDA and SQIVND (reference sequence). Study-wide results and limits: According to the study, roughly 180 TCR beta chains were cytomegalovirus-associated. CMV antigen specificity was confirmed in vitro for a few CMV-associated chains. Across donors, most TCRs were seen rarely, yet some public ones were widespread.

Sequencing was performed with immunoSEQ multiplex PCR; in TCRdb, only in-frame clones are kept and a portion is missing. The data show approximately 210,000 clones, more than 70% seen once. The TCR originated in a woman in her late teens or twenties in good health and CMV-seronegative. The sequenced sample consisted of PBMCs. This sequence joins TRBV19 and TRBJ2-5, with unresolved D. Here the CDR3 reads CASRFLDQETQYF. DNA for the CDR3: TGTGCCAGTAGGTTTCTAGATCAAGAGACCCAGTACTTC.